These 7 T cell receptor beta chains were all obtained from the same sample, sequenced in a study of PD-1 blockade in classical Hodgkin lymphoma. The time point denotes: cycle 4 day 1 (C4D1), after less than 7 weeks of nivolumab. In every patient, relapse followed autologous stem cell transplantation, while exposure to brentuximab vedotin differed. Here immunoSEQ multiplex PCR was the method, and the copy in TCRdb shows in-frame clones only, minus some. In the table there are some 90,000 clones, around 78% of which are singletons. This specimen was peripheral blood mononuclear cells (PBMCs), taken before the fourth cycle of nivolumab. Every receptor here comes from a human donor with classical Hodgkin lymphoma.

The chain recombines TRBV30 with TRBJ2-3, with no clear D. The CDR3 extends over 14 amino acids. CDR1 and CDR2 from the germline V gene are GTSNPN and SVGIG (reference sequence). Trimming removed 0 bases from V and 3 bases from J, with 10 bases in between. The CDR3 nucleotides read TGTGCCTGGAGTGTACGGTTGGGGACAGATACGCAGTATTTT. Encoded protein: CAWSVRLGTDTQYF.

The rearrangement links TRBV7-8 to TRBJ2-2, with TRBD2 identical over 7 bases. V trimming: 5 bases; J trimming: 0 bases; junction bases outside the gene matches: 6. This CDR3 comprises 16 residues. Germline-derived CDR1 and CDR2 are SGHVS and FQNEAQ. DNA of the CDR3: TGTGCCAGCAGCCCAAGGACTAGAACGAACACCGGGGAGCTGTTTTTT. The encoded protein is CASSPRTRTNTGELFF.

This clone has only a few counts. The CDR3 DNA sequence: TGTGCCGTGGACAACTATAGCAATCAGCCCCAGCATTTT. This gives the protein CAVDNYSNQPQHF. The rearrangement uses TRBV6-6 and TRBJ1-5; tentative D call: TRBD1 (5 bases). V was trimmed by 11 bases and J by 0 bases, leaving 11 bases between them. CDR3 size: 13 residues. CDR1 and CDR2 (germline): MNHNY, SVGAGI (reference sequence).

The gene calls are TRBV25-1 and TRBJ2-7; 8 bases line up with TRBD1. V shed 5 bases, J shed 4 bases, and the junction held 13 bases outside the gene matches. The CDR3 extends over 16 amino acids. The germline gives CDR1 MGHDK, CDR2 SYGVNS. In DNA form, the CDR3 reads TGTGCCAGCAGTCATTACCGGGACAGGAGAACGTACGAGCAGTACTTC. Its translation: CASSHYRDRRTYEQYF.

This chain connects TRBV18 to TRBJ2-3; 12 bases line up with TRBD2. This CDR3 spans 18 amino acids. V lost 3 bases to trimming and J lost 6 bases; unmatched junction nucleotides: 13. Germline V CDR1 and CDR2: KGHSH, LQKENI. Written as DNA, the CDR3 is TGTGCCAGCTCACCCTACCCCCTAGCGGGAGGGCCGAGGGATACGCAGTATTTT. Translated: CASSPYPLAGGPRDTQYF.

The chain carries TRBV19 and TRBJ1-1; a possible D gene is TRBD1 (6 bases). The ends were cut back, 3 bases at V and 4 bases at J, with 12 bases in the middle. The germline V gene encodes CDR1 LNHDA and CDR2 SQIVND (reference sequence). The CDR3 consists of 14 residues. The CDR3 is CASSIRTAGTEAFF. Written as DNA, the CDR3 is TGTGCCAGTAGTATCAGGACAGCTGGCACTGAAGCTTTCTTT.

The V and J genes are TRBV7-9 and TRBJ1-2, with D unclear. Germline CDR1 reads SEHNR; CDR2 reads FQNEAQ (reference sequence). The ends were cut back, 7 bases at V and 7 bases at J, with 16 bases in the middle. The CDR3 covers 13 residues. The CDR3 DNA sequence: TGTGCCAGCACCACCCCGGGGTACCGTGGCTACACCTTC. Protein sequence: CASTTPGYRGYTF.